The 3 T cell receptor beta chains reported below all come from one sample, sequenced in a study of cytomegalovirus exposure and HLA in healthy donors. Sequenced by immunoSEQ multiplex PCR; TCRdb stores in-frame clones only, minus some. This sample carries 300,000 to 450,000 clones, approximately 90% of them seen once, and the ten largest clones take 0.83%. The material sequenced was PBMCs. The receptors here all came from a young woman in good health and CMV-seronegative.

The chain has TRBV28 and TRBJ1-6, with a weak D call TRBD1 (6 bases). The germline CDR1 and CDR2 sequences are MDHEN and SYDVKM. The ends were cut back, 6 bases at V and 6 bases at J, with 15 bases in the middle. This CDR3 has 15 residues. The CDR3 coding sequence is TGTGCCAGCAGAACGAGGGGGTGGGCTAATTCACCCCTCCACTTT. Translated: CASRTRGWANSPLHF.

This rearrangement joins TRBV5-1 to TRBJ2-3; tentative D call: TRBD1 (5 bases). V lost 0 bases to trimming and J lost 6 bases, with 8 bases between them. Germline CDR1 SGHRS, CDR2 YFSETQ. This CDR3 region has 13 residues. The CDR3 nucleotides are TGCGCCAGCAGCTTGGTGGGGCTGGATACGCAGTATTTT. It translates to CASSLVGLDTQYF. The variable domain in full, completed from reference TRBV5-1 and TRBJ2-3, reads KAGVTQTPRYLIKTRGQQVTLSCSPISGHRSVSWYQQTPGQGLQFLFEYFSETQRNKGNFPGRFSGRQFSNSRSEMNVSTLELGDSALYLCASSLVGLDTQYFGPGTRLTVL.

V gene TRBV29-1 combines with J gene TRBJ2-2; 8 nucleotides align to TRBD1. This CDR3 spans 16 amino acids. CDR1 and CDR2 (germline): SQVTM, ANQGSEA. The junction had 7 bases not matched to a gene; V was cut back by 0 bases and J by 4 bases. The DNA of the CDR3 is TGCAGCGTTGAAGACCCCAGGACAGGGATCACCGGGGAGCTGTTTTTT. Protein: CSVEDPRTGITGELFF.